This passage covers 15 T cell receptor beta chains from one sample sequenced in a study of immune characterization of retroperitoneal liposarcoma. TCRdb re-called the PCR reads with MiXCR, one entry per CDR3 protein. The data contain under 2,000 distinct CDR3 sequences, around half of them singletons. The sample comprised tumor tissue. All receptors derive from a female donor with retroperitoneal liposarcoma.

This clonotype has just one count. The J gene is TRBJ2-1, the V gene TRBV6-5, with D unclear. The V end lost 4 bases, the J end lost 5 bases, and 9 bases lay between the germline ends. Germline CDR1 MNHEY, CDR2 SVGAGI. The CDR3 totals 13 residues. The CDR3: CASSWAVNNEQFF. CDR3 DNA: TGTGCCAGCAGTTGGGCCGTTAACAATGAGCAGTTCTTC.

V usage is TRBV6-2 or TRBV6-3 and J usage is TRBJ2-3; TRBD1 is a possible D gene (6 bases). V was clipped by 6 bases and J by 3 bases, with 13 bases between them. The CDR3 sequence is 14 residues long. Germline loops: CDR1 MNHEY, CDR2 SVGEGT. The CDR3 sequence: CASRRTASTDTQYF. DNA of the CDR3: TGTGCCAGCAGAAGGACAGCTAGTACAGATACGCAGTATTTT.

This clonotype was detected a few times. V and J are TRBV7-2 and TRBJ2-1, with D possibly being TRBD2 (6 bases). The J call is doubtful: the DNA matches TRBJ2-7 better. CDR1 SGHTA and CDR2 FQGNSA come from the germline V gene. The CDR3 runs 15 residues. The CDR3 region is CASSLEMGGNYEQYF. The DNA for the CDR3 is TGTGCCAGCAGCTTAGAGATGGGGGGAAACTACGAGCAGTACTTC.

This clonotype was seen a handful of times. The chain has TRBV6-1 and TRBJ2-1, with D uncertain. The V gene lost 6 bases and the J gene lost 4 bases, with 10 bases spanning the gap. CDR1 is MNHNS and CDR2 is SASEGT in the germline V gene. CDR3 length equals 13 residues. The CDR3 nucleotides are TGTGCCAGCAGAGTACATGGATACAATGAGCAGTTCTTC. Its translation is CASRVHGYNEQFF.

The J gene is TRBJ2-1, the V gene TRBV6-6; 7 positions match TRBD1. CDR1 is MNHNY and CDR2 is SVGAGI in the germline V gene (reference sequence). Trimming removed 5 bases from V and 0 bases from J; junction bases left unmatched: 4. This CDR3 spans 15 amino acids. The CDR3 DNA is TGTGCCAGCAGTAGCAGACAGGGCTCCTACAATGAGCAGTTCTTC. Protein: CASSSRQGSYNEQFF.

Only a few counts were recorded for this clonotype. The chain is built from TRBV6-1 and TRBJ2-3, with 7 bases matching TRBD1. The germline V gene has CDR1 MNHNS and CDR2 SASEGT. The CDR3 contains 19 residues. The V and J ends lost 5 bases and 0 bases, in that order; junction bases with no gene match: 17. The CDR3 nucleotides are TGTGCCAGCAGTTCTCTGACAGTCCCAGGGGGTCTTAGCACAGATACGCAGTATTTT. Amino acids: CASSSLTVPGGLSTDTQYF.

The CDR3 coding sequence is TGTGCCAGCACCGAGACTAGCTACCCCTACGAGCAGTACTTC. As protein: CASTETSYPYEQYF. This chain connects TRBV6-1 to TRBJ2-1, with 7 bases aligning to TRBD2. The tail of the sequence fits TRBJ2-7 better, so the J call may be wrong. Germline CDR1 and CDR2: MNHNS and SASEGT. The CDR3 contains 14 residues.

This clonotype ranks as large. V gene TRBV7-2 combines with J gene TRBJ2-1; 7 nucleotides align to TRBD2. TRBJ2-7 explains the end of the DNA better; the J call may be wrong. The CDR3 loop spans 14 amino acids. Per the germline V gene, CDR1 is SGHTA and CDR2 is FQGNSA. The CDR3 sequence: CASSLDPSGYEQYF. The CDR3, as DNA: TGTGCCAGCAGCTTAGATCCTAGCGGCTACGAGCAGTACTTC.

The V gene is TRBV6-1, the J gene TRBJ2-5; possibly TRBD1 for D (6 bases). CDR3 length: 14 amino acids. CDR1 is MNHNS and CDR2 is SASEGT in the germline V gene. Trimming stripped 4 bases from V and 1 base from J, with 10 bases between. The CDR3, as DNA: TGTGCCAGCAGTGCGACAGGTCCCCAAGAGACCCAGTACTTC. Its translation: CASSATGPQETQYF.

This clonotype occurred a few times. CDR3 region: CASSEGLAILPEQYF. Written as DNA, the CDR3 is TGTGCCAGCAGTGAGGGACTAGCGATTCTTCCGGAGCAGTACTTC. The rearrangement uses TRBV6-1 and TRBJ2-5; 10 bases line up with TRBD2. V shed 3 bases and J 11 bases; nucleotides not matched to a gene: 12. CDR1 and CDR2 from the germline V gene are MNHNS and SASEGT. The CDR3 length is 15 residues.

The genes are TRBV6-1 and TRBJ2-1; D is unresolved. The CDR3 spans 15 residues. Trimming left V 3 bases short and J 3 bases short, with 12 bases between. Per germline, CDR1 MNHNS and CDR2 SASEGT. The CDR3 reads CASSDRATNYNEQFF. Here the CDR3 DNA reads TGTGCCAGCAGTGACCGGGCAACCAACTACAATGAGCAGTTCTTC.

This chain joins TRBV10-1 and TRBJ2-3; 8 nucleotides agree with TRBD2. Germline CDR1 WNHNN, CDR2 SYGVQD (reference sequence). Trimming cost V 2 bases and J 12 bases; bases outside gene matches: 7. The CDR3 consists of 13 residues. CDR3 sequence reads: CASSEARLASQYF. CDR3 nucleotides: TGCGCCAGCAGTGAGGCCCGACTAGCGTCTCAGTATTTT.

The genes are TRBV6-1 and TRBJ2-1, with 7 positions matching TRBD2. The end of the DNA aligns better with TRBJ2-5, so the J call may be wrong. Germline loops: CDR1 MNHNS, CDR2 SASEGT. The CDR3 sequence is 13 residues long. The CDR3 DNA sequence: TGTGCCAGCAGTGAAGGACTAGCAACGACCCAGTACTTC. This translates into CASSEGLATTQYF.

The V gene is TRBV11-2, the J gene TRBJ2-1, with TRBD1 as a possible D gene (6 bases). CDR1 SGHAT and CDR2 FQNNGV come from the germline V gene. Trimming pared 2 bases from V and 6 bases from J, leaving 8 bases between. The CDR3 runs to 13 residues. CDR3 sequence reads: CASSLLQGNEQFF. CDR3 in DNA: TGTGCCAGCAGCTTATTACAGGGCAATGAGCAGTTCTTC.

By frequency in the sample, this clonotype is medium-sized. The chain couples TRBV6-1 to TRBJ2-1; TRBD2 matches at 7 bases. This CDR3 region has 13 residues. The V segment lost 6 bases and the J segment 9 bases; nucleotides outside the gene matches: 8. CDR1 and CDR2 (germline): MNHNS, SASEGT. CDR3: CASRLAVWSEQFF. DNA for the CDR3: TGTGCCAGCAGGCTAGCGGTGTGGAGTGAGCAGTTCTTC.